The 14 T cell receptor beta chains in this list originate from one sample, sequenced in a study of Tregs in tolerant kidney transplant recipients. Clones were read by immunoSEQ multiplex PCR, and TCRdb kept only the in-frame ones, dropping some. This sample's table has 25,000 to 35,000 clones. The sample was CD8+ T cells from blood, taken before the transplant. The receptors originated from a human donor who received a combined kidney and bone marrow transplant.

A word on this clone: The CDR3 extends 3 residues past the end of the read, so its final part is completed from the germline J gene. The chain uses TRBV11-2 and TRBJ1-1, with TRBD1 matching 8 bases. After removal of 5 bases from V and 7 bases from J, the junction contained 12 bases not matched to a gene. This CDR3 region has 15 residues. Germline V CDR1 and CDR2: SGHAT, FQNNGV. The CDR3 DNA, read in part, is TGTGCCAGCAGCCTTGATCCGGGACAGGTAGATGAA. Protein sequence: CASSLDPGQVDE. The full CDR3 protein is CASSLDPGQVDEAFF. The whole variable domain, filled in from reference TRBV11-2 and TRBJ1-1, reads EAGVAQSPRYKIIEKRQSVAFWCNPISGHATLYWYQQILGQGPKLLIQFQNNGVVDDSQLPKDRFSAERLKGVDSTLKIQPAKLEDSAVYLCASSLDPGQVDEAFFGQGTRLTVV.

Regarding this clone: The CDR3 end lies 3 residues beyond the end of the read and is filled in from the germline J gene. This sequence joins TRBV29-1 and TRBJ1-1, with D tentatively TRBD1 (5 bases). The CDR3 spans 15 residues. Germline loops: CDR1 SQVTM, CDR2 ANQGSEA. Trimming cost V 0 bases and J 0 bases, with 11 bases left between them. This CDR3 reads CSVEDHRGLNTEAFF. The DNA read from the CDR3 is TGCAGCGTTGAAGATCATCGGGGGTTGAACACTGAA.

A remark on this clone: The read falls 3 residues short of the CDR3 end, and the missing part is taken from the germline J gene. The chain carries TRBV20-1 and TRBJ2-7; 10 positions match TRBD2. Germline V gene lookup returns CDR1 DFQATT and CDR2 SNEGSKA (reference sequence). This CDR3 contains 18 residues. After removal of 0 bases from V and 2 bases from J, the junction contained 13 bases not matched to a gene. The CDR3: CSARDQELGLALTYEQYF. The CDR3 bases that were read are TGCAGTGCTAGAGATCAGGAATTGGGACTAGCGCTTACCTACGAG.

Incomplete CDR3 DNA: TGTGCCATCAGTGGCACGGGACAGATCCAAGAGACC. Protein product: CAISGTGQIQET. The CDR3 reads in full as CAISGTGQIQETQYF. The chain joins TRBV10-3 to TRBJ2-5; the match to TRBD1 covers 7 bases. The read gets to within 3 residues of the CDR3 end, and the germline J gene fills in the rest. The CDR3 has 15 residues. From germline, CDR1 is ENHRY and CDR2 SYGVKD. Germline trimming cut 4 bases from V and 1 base from J; bases unmatched to any gene: 6.

Points on this clone: Read sequence stops 3 residues before the CDR3 end, and the germline J gene provides the missing end. This chain joins TRBV19 and TRBJ1-3; 10 bases fit TRBD1. Germline CDR1 and CDR2: LNHDA and SQIVND (reference sequence). This CDR3 has 14 amino acids. J was trimmed by 6 bases and V by 9 bases; bases with no gene match: 8. CDR3 sequence reads: CASKDRGLENTIYF. The CDR3 bases that were read are TGTGCCAGCAAAGACAGGGGGCTCGAAAACACC.

About this clone: The CDR3 end lies 3 residues beyond the end of the read and is filled in from the germline J gene. V usage is TRBV7-9 and J usage is TRBJ1-2; 10 nucleotides line up with TRBD1. Germline V CDR1 and CDR2: SEHNR, FQNEAQ (reference sequence). The CDR3 length is 15 residues. V trimming: 1 base; J trimming: 6 bases; junction bases outside the gene matches: 5. The DNA read from the CDR3 is TGTGCCAGCAGCTTAGGAGGGACAGGGGTGGATGGC. Protein product: CASSLGGTGVDG. The CDR3 as a whole reads CASSLGGTGVDGYTF.

A word on this clone: The missing CDR3 end, 3 residues past where the read stops, is filled in from the germline J gene. The chain recombines TRBV2 with TRBJ1-2; a weak D match, TRBD1 (5 bases). This CDR3 comprises 12 residues. Germline CDR1 SNHLY, CDR2 FYNNEI. CDR3 DNA (partial): TGTGCCTCCCGGAGGGGAGTGTGGGGC. Protein sequence: CASRRGVWG. The full-length CDR3 reads as CASRRGVWGYTF.

As to this clone: One junction end does not reproduce the germline sequence, and a read error may be involved. The read stops 3 residues short of the end of the CDR3; the missing end is completed from the germline J gene. This chain joins TRBV7-8 and TRBJ1-1; D possibly corresponds to TRBD1 (6 bases). This CDR3 comprises 15 residues. In germline, CDR1 is SGHVS, CDR2 FQNEAQ. The DNA read from the CDR3 is TGTGCCAACAGCCCTCAGGGGTACCCGAACACTGAA. This sequence encodes CANSPQGYPNTE. The CDR3, in full, reads CANSPQGYPNTEAFF.

For this clone: The CDR3 extends 3 residues past the end of the read, so its final part is completed from the germline J gene. The chain joins TRBV6-1 to TRBJ2-7, with TRBD2 identical over 9 bases. This CDR3 region has 14 residues. The V gene end was trimmed by 8 bases and the J gene end by 4 bases; junction bases not matched to a gene: 9. Germline CDR1 reads MNHNS; CDR2 reads SASEGT. This CDR3 is CASGAGGLSYEQYF. The part of the CDR3 DNA that was read is TGTGCCAGCGGTGCGGGGGGGCTTAGTTACGAG.

On this clone itself: The CDR3 end is not reached by the read, which stops 3 residues before it; the germline J gene fills it in. This rearrangement joins TRBV20-1 to TRBJ2-3; a weak D match, TRBD1 (5 bases). There are 15 residues in the CDR3. Germline assignment: CDR1 DFQATT and CDR2 SNEGSKA (reference sequence). Trimming stripped 4 bases from V and 2 bases from J, with 16 bases between. The CDR3 is CSANPRGWNTDTQYF. CDR3 DNA, as far as it was read: TGCAGTGCTAACCCTAGGGGATGGAACACAGATACG.

Points on this clone: The CDR3 is cut off 3 residues early in the read; its end comes from the germline J gene. The chain joins TRBV7-6 to TRBJ2-5, with D perhaps TRBD1 (7 bases). V dropped 1 base and J dropped 1 base, with 16 bases sitting between them. CDR1 is SGHVS and CDR2 is FNYEAQ in the germline V gene. The length of the CDR3 is 17 residues. Incomplete CDR3 DNA: TGTGCCAGCAGCTTAGTTGCGGGGACAGAGACCCAAGAGACC. It specifies CASSLVAGTETQET. The whole CDR3 reads CASSLVAGTETQETQYF. Full variable domain (remainder filled in from reference TRBV7-6 and TRBJ2-5): GAGVSQSPRYKVTKRGQDVALRCDPISGHVSLYWYRQALGQGPEFLTYFNYEAQQDKSGLPNDRFSAERPEGSISTLTIQRTEQRDSAMYRCASSLVAGTETQETQYFGPGTRLLVL.

On this clone itself: The observed sequence ends 3 residues before the CDR3 terminus, with the missing tail filled in from the germline J gene. This rearrangement joins TRBV7-9 to TRBJ1-1; 10 bases match TRBD1. Germline CDR1 reads SEHNR; CDR2 reads FQNEAQ (reference sequence). The CDR3 length is 14 residues. V shed 5 bases, J shed 5 bases, and the junction held 5 bases outside the gene matches. CDR3 loop: CASSAGQGRTEAFF. CDR3 DNA, as far as it was read: TGTGCCAGCAGCGCGGGACAGGGGAGGACTGAA. Together with reference TRBV7-9 and TRBJ1-1, the CDR3 gives the full variable domain: DTGVSQNPRHKITKRGQNVTFRCDPISEHNRLYWYRQTLGQGPEFLTYFQNEAQLEKSRLLSDRFSAERPKGSFSTLEIQRTEQGDSAMYLCASSAGQGRTEAFFGQGTRLTVV.

On this clone: The read stops 3 residues short of the end of the CDR3; the missing end is completed from the germline J gene. V usage is TRBV20-1 and J usage is TRBJ1-4, with D unresolved. The CDR3 contains 14 residues. Germline loops: CDR1 DFQATT, CDR2 SNEGSKA (reference sequence). V was shortened by 3 bases and J by 1 base, with 9 bases between the two germline ends. This CDR3 is CSARSPGTNEKLFF. CDR3 DNA, as far as it was read: TGCAGTGCTAGGTCACCGGGAACTAATGAAAAA.

Partial CDR3 DNA: TGTGCCAGTAGGACTCTCTTTACTACCGGCGAGAACACC. This codes for CASRTLFTTGENT. The full CDR3 reads CASRTLFTTGENTIYF. V is TRBV19 and J is TRBJ1-3; D remains ambiguous. From the germline J gene comes the end of the CDR3, since the read stops 3 residues before it. V lost 6 bases, J lost 7 bases, and 22 bases lay in between. The length of the CDR3 is 16 residues. Germline CDR1 and CDR2: LNHDA and SQIVND (reference sequence).